This T cell receptor beta chain came from a study of cytomegalovirus exposure and HLA in healthy donors. This clone appeared a few times. The PCR had 60 Vbeta and 13 Jbeta primers. Measured with immunoSEQ multiplex PCR; TCRdb has only the in-frame clones, and not every one. The sample records about 100,000 clones, about 80% being singletons. Losses at the gene ends were 5 bases for V and 3 bases for J; bases not matched to a gene: 2. Germline CDR1 is SGHVS and CDR2 is FNYEAQ. The CDR3 covers 14 residues. This receptor was identified in a man aged 25-45 years in good health and CMV-seronegative. The sample consisted of PBMCs. The chain carries TRBV7-6 and TRBJ1-1; 11 bases map to TRBD1. The CDR3 sequence is CASSMGQGDTEAFF. Here the CDR3 DNA reads TGTGCCAGCAGCATGGGACAGGGGGACACTGAAGCTTTCTTT.